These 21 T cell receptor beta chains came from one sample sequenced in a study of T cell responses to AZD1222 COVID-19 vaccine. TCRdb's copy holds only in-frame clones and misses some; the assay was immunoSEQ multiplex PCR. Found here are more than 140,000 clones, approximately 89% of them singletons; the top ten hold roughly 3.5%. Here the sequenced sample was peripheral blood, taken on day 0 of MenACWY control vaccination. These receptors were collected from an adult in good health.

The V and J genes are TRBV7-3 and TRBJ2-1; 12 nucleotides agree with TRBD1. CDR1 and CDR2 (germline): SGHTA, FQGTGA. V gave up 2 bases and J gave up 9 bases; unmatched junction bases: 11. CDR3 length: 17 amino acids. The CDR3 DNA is TGTGCCAGCAGCTTACCCCATCCGGGACAGGGGGCAGGTGAGCAGTTCTTC. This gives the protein CASSLPHPGQGAGEQFF.

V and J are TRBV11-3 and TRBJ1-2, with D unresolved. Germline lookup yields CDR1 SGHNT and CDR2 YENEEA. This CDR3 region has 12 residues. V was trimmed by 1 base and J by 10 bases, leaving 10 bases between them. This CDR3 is CASSLGRKNYTF. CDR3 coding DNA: TGTGCCAGCAGCTTAGGGCGGAAAAACTACACCTTC.

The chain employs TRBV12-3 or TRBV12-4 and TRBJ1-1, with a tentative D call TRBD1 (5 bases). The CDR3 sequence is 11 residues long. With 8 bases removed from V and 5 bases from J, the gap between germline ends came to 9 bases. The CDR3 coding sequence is TGTGCCAGCGCGGGGGGAACTGAAGCTTTCTTT. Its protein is CASAGGTEAFF.

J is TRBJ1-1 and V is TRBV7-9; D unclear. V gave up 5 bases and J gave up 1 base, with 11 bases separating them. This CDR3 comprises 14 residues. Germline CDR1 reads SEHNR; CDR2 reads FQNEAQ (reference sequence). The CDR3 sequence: CASSTQTGNTEAFF. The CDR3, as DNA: TGTGCCAGCAGCACTCAGACGGGGAACACTGAAGCTTTCTTT. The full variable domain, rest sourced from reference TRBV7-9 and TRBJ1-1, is DTGVSQNPRHKITKRGQNVTFRCDPISEHNRLYWYRQTLGQGPEFLTYFQNEAQLEKSRLLSDRFSAERPKGSFSTLEIQRTEQGDSAMYLCASSTQTGNTEAFFGQGTRLTVV.

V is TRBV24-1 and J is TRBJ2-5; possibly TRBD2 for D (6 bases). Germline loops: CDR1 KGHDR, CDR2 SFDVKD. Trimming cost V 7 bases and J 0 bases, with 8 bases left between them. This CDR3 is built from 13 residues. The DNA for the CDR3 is TGTGCCACCAGCCTAGCGAACCAAGAGACCCAGTACTTC. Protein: CATSLANQETQYF.

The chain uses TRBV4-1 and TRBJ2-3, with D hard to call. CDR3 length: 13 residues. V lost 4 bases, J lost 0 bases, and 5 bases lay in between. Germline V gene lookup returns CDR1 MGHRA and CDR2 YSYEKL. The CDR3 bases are TGCGCCAGCAGCCTAACTAGCACAGATACGCAGTATTTT. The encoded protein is CASSLTSTDTQYF.

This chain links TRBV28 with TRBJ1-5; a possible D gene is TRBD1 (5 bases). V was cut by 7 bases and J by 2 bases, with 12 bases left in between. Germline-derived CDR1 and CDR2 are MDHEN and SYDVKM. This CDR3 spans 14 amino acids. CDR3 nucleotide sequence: TGTGCCAGCACCGAAGACAGCGGCAATCAGCCCCAGCATTTT. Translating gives CASTEDSGNQPQHF.

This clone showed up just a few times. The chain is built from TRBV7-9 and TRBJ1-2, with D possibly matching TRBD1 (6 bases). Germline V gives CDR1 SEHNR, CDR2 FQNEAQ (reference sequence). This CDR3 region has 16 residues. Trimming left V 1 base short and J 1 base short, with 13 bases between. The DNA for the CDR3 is TGTGCCAGCAGCTTAGGCGGCCAGGGGAGTAACTATGGCTACACCTTC. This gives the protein CASSLGGQGSNYGYTF.

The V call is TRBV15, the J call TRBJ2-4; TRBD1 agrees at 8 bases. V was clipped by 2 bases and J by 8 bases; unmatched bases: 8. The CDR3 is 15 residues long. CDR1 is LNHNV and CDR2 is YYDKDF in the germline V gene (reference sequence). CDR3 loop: CATSRSTGGADIQYF. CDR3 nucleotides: TGTGCCACCAGCAGATCTACAGGGGGAGCGGACATTCAGTACTTC.

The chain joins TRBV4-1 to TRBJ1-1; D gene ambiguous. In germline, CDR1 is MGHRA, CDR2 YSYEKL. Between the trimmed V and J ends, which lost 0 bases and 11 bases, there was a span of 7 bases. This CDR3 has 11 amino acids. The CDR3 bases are TGCGCCAGCAGCCAAGAGCGGATGGCTTTCTTT. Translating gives CASSQERMAFF.

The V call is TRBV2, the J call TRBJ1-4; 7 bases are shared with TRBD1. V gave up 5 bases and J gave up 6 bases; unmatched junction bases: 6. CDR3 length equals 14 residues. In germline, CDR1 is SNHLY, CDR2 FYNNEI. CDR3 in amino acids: CASSPLTGYEKLFF. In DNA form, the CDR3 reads TGTGCCAGCAGTCCTCTGACAGGGTATGAAAAACTGTTTTTT.

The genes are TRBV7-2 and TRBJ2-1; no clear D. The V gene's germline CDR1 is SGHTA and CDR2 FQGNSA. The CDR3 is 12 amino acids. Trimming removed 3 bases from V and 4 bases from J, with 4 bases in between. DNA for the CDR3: TGTGCCAGCAGCTTCTCATACAATGAGCAGTTCTTC. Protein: CASSFSYNEQFF.

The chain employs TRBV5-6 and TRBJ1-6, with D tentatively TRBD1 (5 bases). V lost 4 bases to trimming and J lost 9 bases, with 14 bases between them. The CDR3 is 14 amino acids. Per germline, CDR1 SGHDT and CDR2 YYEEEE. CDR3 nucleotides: TGTGCCAGCAGCATGGGGGTTCGGAGTTCACCCCTCCACTTT. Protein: CASSMGVRSSPLHF.

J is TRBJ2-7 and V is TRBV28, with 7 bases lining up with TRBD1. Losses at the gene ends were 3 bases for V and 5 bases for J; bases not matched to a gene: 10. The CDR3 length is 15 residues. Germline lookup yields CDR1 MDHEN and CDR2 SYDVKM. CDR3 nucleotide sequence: TGTGCCAGCAGTTTTGGGCCAGGGGGTACCAACGAGCAGTACTTC. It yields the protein CASSFGPGGTNEQYF.

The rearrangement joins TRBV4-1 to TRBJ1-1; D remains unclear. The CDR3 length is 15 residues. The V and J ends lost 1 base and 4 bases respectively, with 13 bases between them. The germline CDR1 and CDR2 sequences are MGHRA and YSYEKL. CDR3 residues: CASSQGTWEVTEAFF. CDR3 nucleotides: TGCGCCAGCAGCCAAGGTACCTGGGAGGTCACTGAAGCTTTCTTT.

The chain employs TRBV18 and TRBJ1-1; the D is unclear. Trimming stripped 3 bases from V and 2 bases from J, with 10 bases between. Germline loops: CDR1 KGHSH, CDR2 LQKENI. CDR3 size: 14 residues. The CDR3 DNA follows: TGTGCCAGCTCACCCGGTCAGACAAACACTGAAGCTTTCTTT. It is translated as CASSPGQTNTEAFF.

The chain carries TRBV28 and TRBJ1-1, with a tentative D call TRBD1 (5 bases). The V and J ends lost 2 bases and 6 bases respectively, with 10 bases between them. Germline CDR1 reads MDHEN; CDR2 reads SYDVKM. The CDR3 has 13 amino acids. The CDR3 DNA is TGTGCCAGCAGTTTACTGGGGACCGCTGAAGCTTTCTTT. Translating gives CASSLLGTAEAFF.

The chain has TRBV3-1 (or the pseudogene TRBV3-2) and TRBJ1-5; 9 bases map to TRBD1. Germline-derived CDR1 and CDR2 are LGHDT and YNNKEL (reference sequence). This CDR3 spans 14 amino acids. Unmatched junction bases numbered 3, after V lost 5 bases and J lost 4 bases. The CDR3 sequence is CASSTGQGNQPQHF. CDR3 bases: TGTGCCAGCAGCACCGGACAGGGGAATCAGCCCCAGCATTTT.

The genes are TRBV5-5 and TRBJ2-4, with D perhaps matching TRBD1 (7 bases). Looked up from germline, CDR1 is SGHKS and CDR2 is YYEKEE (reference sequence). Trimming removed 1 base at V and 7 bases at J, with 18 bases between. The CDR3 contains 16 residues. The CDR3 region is CASSLQFTGAGNIQYF. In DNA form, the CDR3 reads TGTGCCAGCAGCTTGCAGTTTACAGGGGCGGGGAACATTCAGTACTTC.

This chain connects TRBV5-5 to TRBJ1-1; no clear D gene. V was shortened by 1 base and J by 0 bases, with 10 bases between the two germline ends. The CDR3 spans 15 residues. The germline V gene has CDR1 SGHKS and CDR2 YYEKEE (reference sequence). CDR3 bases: TGTGCCAGCAGCTTGAGGCAGGTAATGAACACTGAAGCTTTCTTT. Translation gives CASSLRQVMNTEAFF.

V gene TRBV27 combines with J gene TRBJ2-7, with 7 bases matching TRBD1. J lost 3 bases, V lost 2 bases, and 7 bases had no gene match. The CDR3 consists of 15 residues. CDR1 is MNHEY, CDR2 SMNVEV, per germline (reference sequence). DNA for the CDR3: TGTGCCAGCAGTTTACTCGGGACAGAGTTCTACGAGCAGTACTTC. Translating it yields CASSLLGTEFYEQYF.